The 18 T cell receptor beta chains below all came from one sample that was sequenced in a study of cytomegalovirus exposure and HLA in healthy donors. The PCR contained 60 Vbeta and 13 Jbeta primers. Using immunoSEQ multiplex PCR, the repertoire was profiled, and TCRdb retains in-frame clones only, with some absent. Altogether 200,000 or so clones are present, 82% being singletons, with the ten largest covering roughly 0.75%. The sequencing input was PBMCs. Receptor source: a young woman in good health and CMV-seronegative.

The rearrangement joins TRBV4-1 to TRBJ2-3; possibly TRBD2 for D (6 bases). The CDR3 has 14 amino acids. CDR1 MGHRA and CDR2 YSYEKL come from the germline V gene. The ends were cut back, 4 bases at V and 2 bases at J, with 10 bases in the middle. The CDR3 loop is CASSPSENTDTQYF. The DNA of the CDR3 is TGCGCCAGCAGCCCTAGCGAGAACACAGATACGCAGTATTTT.

The chain couples TRBV7-3 to TRBJ2-1, with 9 bases identical to TRBD2. CDR3 length: 15 amino acids. V lost 2 bases, J lost 6 bases, and 5 bases stayed unmatched. The germline V gene has CDR1 SGHTA and CDR2 FQGTGA. CDR3 amino acids: CASSLAGGPFNEQFF. CDR3 sequence (DNA): TGTGCCAGCAGCTTAGCGGGAGGGCCCTTCAATGAGCAGTTCTTC.

This clone was seen more than once but under ten times. The gene calls are TRBV14 and TRBJ2-7, with 10 bases identical to TRBD2. The germline V gene encodes CDR1 SGHDN and CDR2 FVKESK. The junction had 4 bases not matched to a gene; V was cut back by 4 bases and J by 4 bases. The CDR3 is 14 amino acids. The CDR3 nucleotides are TGTGCCAGCAGCCCGGCTAGCGGGAGATACGAGCAGTACTTC. Its translation: CASSPASGRYEQYF. Based on the CDR3 plus reference TRBV14 and TRBJ2-7, the full variable domain is EAGVTQFPSHSVIEKGQTVTLRCDPISGHDNLYWYRRVMGKEIKFLLHFVKESKQDESGMPNNRFLAERTGGTYSTLKVQPAELEDSGVYFCASSPASGRYEQYFGPGTRLTVT.

This chain connects TRBV7-2 to TRBJ1-4, with unresolved D. Trimming took off 4 bases at V and 0 bases at J, with 21 bases between the two ends. The CDR3 is made up of 19 amino acids. Germline V lookup: CDR1 SGHTA, CDR2 FQGNSA. CDR3 sequence: CASSSGSYTGSSTNEKLFF. In DNA form, the CDR3 reads TGTGCCAGCAGCTCCGGTTCGTACACGGGGTCCTCAACTAATGAAAAACTGTTTTTT.

The chain has TRBV10-2 and TRBJ1-1, with unresolved D. CDR1 is WSHSY, CDR2 SAAADI, per germline. The CDR3 is made up of 16 amino acids. V was clipped by 4 bases and J by 3 bases, with 18 bases between them. The CDR3 loop is CASSGSSPSKDTEAFF. DNA for the CDR3: TGCGCCAGCAGTGGTTCGAGCCCATCTAAAGACACTGAAGCTTTCTTT.

The chain has TRBV13 and TRBJ2-3; TRBD2 agrees at 11 bases. This CDR3 is 15 amino acids long. Germline values: CDR1 PRHDT, CDR2 FYEKMQ (reference sequence). Unmatched junction bases numbered 8, after V lost 6 bases and J lost 6 bases. CDR3 DNA: TGTGCCAGCAGGTTCCTAGCGGGAGGACCCGATACGCAGTATTTT. Translated: CASRFLAGGPDTQYF.

The chain links TRBV18 to TRBJ1-2, with D possibly being TRBD1 (6 bases). Trimming took 2 bases from V and 0 from J, leaving 13 bases between them. This CDR3 region has 16 residues. Germline CDR1 is KGHSH and CDR2 is LQKENI. The CDR3 spells CASSPGQGQANYGYTF. In DNA form, the CDR3 reads TGTGCCAGCTCACCAGGTCAGGGGCAAGCTAACTATGGCTACACCTTC.

This clone was picked up a small number of times. The chain employs TRBV7-9 and TRBJ2-7; the match to TRBD1 covers 9 bases. V was clipped by 4 bases and J by 7 bases; unmatched bases: 14. Germline values: CDR1 SEHNR, CDR2 FQNEAQ (reference sequence). The CDR3 covers 16 residues. The CDR3 loop reads CASSSPRHRGQGEQYF. CDR3 DNA: TGTGCCAGCAGCTCCCCCCGCCACAGGGGGCAGGGGGAGCAGTACTTC.

V is TRBV19 and J is TRBJ2-2; 10 positions match TRBD1. The germline gives CDR1 LNHDA, CDR2 SQIVND (reference sequence). The CDR3 is made up of 15 amino acids. V lost 5 bases to trimming and J lost 6 bases; unmatched junction nucleotides: 6. In nucleotides, the CDR3 is TGTGCCAGTAGTCTGGGGACAGGGGCGGCCGGGGAGCTGTTTTTT. This sequence encodes CASSLGTGAAGELFF.

The V and J genes are TRBV7-9 and TRBJ2-7; unclear D gene. This CDR3 region has 13 residues. Germline lookup yields CDR1 SEHNR and CDR2 FQNEAQ (reference sequence). V lost 5 bases and J lost 3, with 11 bases in between. The CDR3: CASSLTDLYEQYF. The CDR3 DNA follows: TGTGCCAGCAGCCTCACAGATCTCTACGAGCAGTACTTC.

Of note for this clone: This CDR3 is missing its conserved last phenylalanine or tryptophan, likely due to a read error. The chain combines TRBV29-1 with TRBJ2-7; the match to TRBD2 covers 16 bases. CDR1 SQVTM and CDR2 ANQGSEA come from the germline V gene. The V gene end was trimmed by 2 bases and the J gene end by 3 bases; junction bases not matched to a gene: 13. The CDR3 length is 19 residues. CDR3 sequence reads: CSVEIGIGTSGGGIYEQYL. In nucleotides, the CDR3 is TGCAGCGTTGAAATTGGAATCGGGACTAGCGGGGGGGGGATCTACGAGCAGTACCTC.

V usage is TRBV6-5 and J usage is TRBJ2-7; 9 nucleotides align to TRBD2. Germline V gene lookup returns CDR1 MNHEY and CDR2 SVGAGI. V was clipped by 2 bases and J by 3 bases; unmatched bases: 5. The CDR3 is 15 residues long. The CDR3 loop reads CASSYEAGGLYEQYF. CDR3 sequence (DNA): TGTGCCAGCAGTTACGAGGCGGGAGGGCTCTACGAGCAGTACTTC.

The chain is built from TRBV10-3 and TRBJ1-1; possible D gene TRBD1, 6 bases. Germline values: CDR1 ENHRY, CDR2 SYGVKD. Trimming removed 10 bases at V and 3 bases at J, with 15 bases between. This CDR3 contains 13 residues. CDR3 DNA: TGTGCCAGTCAACAGGGTGGGCACACTGAAGCTTTCTTT. Protein: CASQQGGHTEAFF.

The CDR3 loop reads CASTPVGRTEAFF. The CDR3 DNA is TGTGCCAGCACCCCGGTTGGGAGGACTGAAGCTTTCTTT. The chain recombines TRBV9 with TRBJ1-1; D uncertain. V lost 6 bases and J lost 5, with 14 bases in between. The CDR3 length is 13 residues. CDR1 is SGDLS and CDR2 is YYNGEE in the germline V gene.

This chain joins TRBV28 and TRBJ1-2; possible D gene TRBD1, 6 bases. V gave up 5 bases and J gave up 5 bases, with 21 bases separating them. The CDR3 covers 16 residues. Germline CDR1 and CDR2: MDHEN and SYDVKM. The DNA for the CDR3 is TGTGCCAGCAGTGTCCAAGACAGGCTCCAAGGGTATGGCTACACCTTC. Its translation is CASSVQDRLQGYGYTF.

The sample holds one count of this clone. The DNA of the CDR3 is TGTGCCAGCAGTTCCAGGATCTACGAGCAGTACTTC. The encoded protein is CASSSRIYEQYF. The V call is TRBV5-6, the J call TRBJ2-5; D remains unclear. The J call is in doubt because the DNA end fits TRBJ2-7 better. Looked up from germline, CDR1 is SGHDT and CDR2 is YYEEEE. This CDR3 contains 12 residues.

This clone showed up just a few times. CDR3 coding DNA: TGTGCCAGCAGCTTGGCGACAGGGCAGAGGGGCTACACCTTC. As protein: CASSLATGQRGYTF. The chain employs TRBV5-8 and TRBJ1-2; TRBD1 matches 7 bases. V shed 0 bases and J 8 bases; nucleotides not matched to a gene: 7. From germline, CDR1 is SGHTS and CDR2 YDEGEE. The CDR3 consists of 14 residues.

V is TRBV21-1 and J is TRBJ1-5. TRBV21-1 is a listed pseudogene. The CDR3 has 13 amino acids. Here the CDR3 reads CASQRGSNQPQHF. The CDR3 DNA reads TGTGCCAGCCAGCGGGGGAGCAATCAGCCCCAGCATTTT.